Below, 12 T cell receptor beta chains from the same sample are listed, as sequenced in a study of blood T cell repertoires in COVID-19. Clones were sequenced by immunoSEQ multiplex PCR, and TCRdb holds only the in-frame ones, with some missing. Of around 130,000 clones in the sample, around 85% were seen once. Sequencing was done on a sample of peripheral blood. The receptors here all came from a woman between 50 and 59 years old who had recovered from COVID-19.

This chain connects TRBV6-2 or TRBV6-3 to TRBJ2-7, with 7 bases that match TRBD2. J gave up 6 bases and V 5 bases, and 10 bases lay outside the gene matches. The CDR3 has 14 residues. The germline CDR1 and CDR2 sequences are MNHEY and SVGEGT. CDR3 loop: CASSPLLGRGEQYF. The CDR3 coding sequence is TGTGCCAGCAGTCCCCTTCTAGGGAGGGGCGAGCAGTACTTC.

CDR3 protein: CASSLTGVQKDTQYF. CDR3 DNA sequence: TGCGCCAGCAGCTTGACAGGGGTGCAGAAAGATACGCAGTATTTT. The chain combines TRBV5-1 with TRBJ2-3; 7 bases agree with TRBD1. Trimming took 1 base from V and 5 from J; bases not matched to a gene: 7. The CDR3 runs 15 residues. Per germline, CDR1 SGHRS and CDR2 YFSETQ.

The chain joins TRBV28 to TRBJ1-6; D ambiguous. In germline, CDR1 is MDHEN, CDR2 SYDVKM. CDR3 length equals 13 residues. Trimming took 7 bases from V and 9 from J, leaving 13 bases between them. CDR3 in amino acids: CASMGSGSSPLHF. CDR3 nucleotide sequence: TGTGCCAGCATGGGCAGTGGGAGTTCACCCCTCCACTTT.

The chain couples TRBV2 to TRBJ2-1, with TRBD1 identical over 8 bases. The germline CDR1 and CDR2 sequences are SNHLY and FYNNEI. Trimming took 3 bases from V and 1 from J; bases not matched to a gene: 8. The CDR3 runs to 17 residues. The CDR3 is CASSDTGQGGSYNEQFF. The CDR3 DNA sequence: TGTGCCAGCAGTGATACAGGACAGGGCGGATCCTACAATGAGCAGTTCTTC.

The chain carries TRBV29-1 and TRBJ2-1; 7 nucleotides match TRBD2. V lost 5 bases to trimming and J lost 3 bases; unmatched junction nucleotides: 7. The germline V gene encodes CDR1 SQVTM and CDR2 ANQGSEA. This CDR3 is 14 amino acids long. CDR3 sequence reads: CSVKVGGSYNEQFF. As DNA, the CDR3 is TGCAGCGTTAAAGTGGGCGGGAGCTACAATGAGCAGTTCTTC.

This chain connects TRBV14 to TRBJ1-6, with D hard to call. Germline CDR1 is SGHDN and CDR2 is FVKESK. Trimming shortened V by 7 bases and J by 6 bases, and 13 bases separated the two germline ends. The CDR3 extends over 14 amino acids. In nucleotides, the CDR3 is TGTGCCAGCAACCCGAGGGAAGTTAATTCACCCCTCCACTTT. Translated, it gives CASNPREVNSPLHF.

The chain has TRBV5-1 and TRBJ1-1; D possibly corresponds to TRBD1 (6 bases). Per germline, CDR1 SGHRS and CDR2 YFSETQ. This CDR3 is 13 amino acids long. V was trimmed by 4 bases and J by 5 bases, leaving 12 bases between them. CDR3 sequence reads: CASSLETGTEAFF. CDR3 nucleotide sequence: TGCGCCAGCAGCCTGGAAACAGGGACTGAAGCTTTCTTT.

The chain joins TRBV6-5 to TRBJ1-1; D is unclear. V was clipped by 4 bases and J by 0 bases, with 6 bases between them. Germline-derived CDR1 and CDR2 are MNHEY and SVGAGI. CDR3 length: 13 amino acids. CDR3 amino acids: CASSFTVNTEAFF. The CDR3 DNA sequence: TGTGCCAGCAGTTTTACTGTGAACACTGAAGCTTTCTTT.

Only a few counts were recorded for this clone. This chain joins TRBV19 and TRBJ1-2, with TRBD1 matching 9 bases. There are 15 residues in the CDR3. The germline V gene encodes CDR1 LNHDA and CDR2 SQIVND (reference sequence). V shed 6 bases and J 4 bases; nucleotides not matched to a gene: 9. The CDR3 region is CASRASDRGVYGYTF. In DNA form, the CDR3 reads TGTGCCAGTAGGGCCAGCGACAGGGGGGTCTATGGCTACACCTTC.

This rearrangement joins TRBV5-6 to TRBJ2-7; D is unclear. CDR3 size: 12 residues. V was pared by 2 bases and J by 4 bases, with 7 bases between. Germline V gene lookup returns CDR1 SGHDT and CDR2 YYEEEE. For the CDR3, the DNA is TGTGCCAGCAGCTTCGAGAGATACGAGCAGTACTTC. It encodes CASSFERYEQYF.

CDR3 loop: CASSYPDRRSYGYTF. The CDR3 nucleotides are TGTGCCAGCAGCTACCCGGACAGGAGGAGCTATGGCTACACCTTC. The V gene is TRBV5-8, the J gene TRBJ1-2, with TRBD1 matching 7 bases. The CDR3 is 15 residues long. Germline-derived CDR1 and CDR2 are SGHTS and YDEGEE. V lost 3 bases to trimming and J lost 4 bases; unmatched junction nucleotides: 9.

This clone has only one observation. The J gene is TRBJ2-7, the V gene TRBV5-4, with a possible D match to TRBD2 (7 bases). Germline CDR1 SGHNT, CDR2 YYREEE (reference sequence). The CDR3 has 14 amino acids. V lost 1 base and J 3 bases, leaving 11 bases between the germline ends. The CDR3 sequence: CASSLKGEGYEQYF. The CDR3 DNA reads TGTGCCAGCAGCTTGAAGGGGGAGGGCTACGAGCAGTACTTC. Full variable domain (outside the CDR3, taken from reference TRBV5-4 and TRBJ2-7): ETGVTQSPTHLIKTRGQQVTLRCSSQSGHNTVSWYQQALGQGPQFIFQYYREEENGRGNFPPRFSGLQFPNYSSELNVNALELDDSALYLCASSLKGEGYEQYFGPGTRLTVT.